The 19 T cell receptor beta chains reported below all come from one sample, sequenced in a study of T-cell memory formation after mild COVID-19. MiXCR was run by TCRdb on the 5' RACE reads, yielding one entry per CDR3 protein. Among just over 350,000 distinct CDR3 sequences listed, 13% to 15% were seen once. Source material: PBMCs or a T cell subset sorted from them (not recorded which). These receptors all stem from a man younger than 30 who had mild COVID-19 (a few samples of this study predate the infection). Cell type and time point are not known.

The chain recombines TRBV7-2 with TRBJ2-7, with 10 bases fitting TRBD2. Per the germline V gene, CDR1 is SGHTA and CDR2 is FQGNSA. Trimming took 6 bases from V and 3 from J; bases not matched to a gene: 8. The CDR3 has 15 residues. The chain's CDR3 is CASSGPGLAHYEQYF. The CDR3 DNA follows: TGTGCCAGCAGTGGTCCGGGACTAGCGCACTACGAGCAGTACTTC.

This clonotype was counted a few times. The CDR3 spells CASSVGQEGTEAFF. The CDR3, as DNA: TGTGCCAGCAGCGTAGGACAGGAGGGCACTGAAGCTTTCTTT. This sequence joins TRBV9 and TRBJ1-1; the D gene is possibly TRBD1 (6 bases). This CDR3 has 14 amino acids. V shed 0 bases and J shed 4 bases, with 10 bases lying between them. Germline V lookup: CDR1 SGDLS, CDR2 YYNGEE. Full variable domain (rest looked up from reference TRBV9 and TRBJ1-1): DSGVTQTPKHLITATGQRVTLRCSPRSGDLSVYWYQQSLDQGLQFLIQYYNGEERAKGNILERFSAQQFPDLHSELNLSSLELGDSALYFCASSVGQEGTEAFFGQGTRLTVV.

This rearrangement joins TRBV5-4 to TRBJ1-5; possibly TRBD1 for D (5 bases). The CDR3 has 15 residues. Trimming stripped 3 bases from V and 2 bases from J, with 12 bases between. The germline gives CDR1 SGHNT, CDR2 YYREEE (reference sequence). CDR3 nucleotide sequence: TGTGCCAGCAGCTCAGGGCCTTTAGGCAATCAGCCCCAGCATTTT. It encodes CASSSGPLGNQPQHF.

The chain joins TRBV6-5 to TRBJ1-2, with D perhaps TRBD1 (5 bases). V lost 6 bases and J lost 4, with 12 bases in between. CDR1 is MNHEY, CDR2 SVGAGI, per germline. The CDR3 is made up of 13 amino acids. The CDR3 here is CASRSIQVYGYTF. CDR3 in DNA: TGTGCCAGCAGATCCATACAGGTCTATGGCTACACCTTC.

The chain employs TRBV7-2 and TRBJ1-1; D is ambiguous. Germline V gene data show CDR1 as SGHTA and CDR2 as FQGNSA. The CDR3 is 14 amino acids. Deletions cut 3 bases from V and 6 bases from J, with 14 bases between. The CDR3 here is CASSFARGASEAFF. CDR3 nucleotide sequence: TGTGCCAGCAGCTTTGCCCGGGGAGCCTCTGAAGCTTTCTTT.

In this sample, this clonotype turned up many times. The rearrangement joins TRBV29-1 to TRBJ2-5; 7 bases match TRBD2. The trim removed 1 base at V and 5 bases at J, leaving 13 bases unmatched. The CDR3 runs 16 residues. Germline CDR1 SQVTM, CDR2 ANQGSEA. CDR3 bases: TGCAGCGTTGAAGTAGGGTCAGGGACTACCGGGGAGACCCAGTACTTC. Translating it yields CSVEVGSGTTGETQYF.

The V gene is TRBV5-1, the J gene TRBJ2-1; 10 bases are a match to TRBD1. The CDR3 has 15 amino acids. From germline, CDR1 is SGHRS and CDR2 YFSETQ. V trimming: 0 bases; J trimming: 9 bases; junction bases outside the gene matches: 6. CDR3 in DNA: TGCGCCAGCAGCTTGGAGGGACAGGGGCGAACTGAGCAGTTCTTC. Amino acids: CASSLEGQGRTEQFF.

V gene TRBV2 combines with J gene TRBJ1-5; maybe TRBD1 (5 bases). CDR3 size: 14 residues. Trimming took off 9 bases at V and 0 bases at J, with 12 bases between the two ends. CDR1 and CDR2 from the germline V gene are SNHLY and FYNNEI. The CDR3 sequence is CASRQTYSNQPQHF. CDR3 coding DNA: TGTGCCAGTCGACAGACTTATAGCAATCAGCCCCAGCATTTT.

This chain uses TRBV5-1 with TRBJ1-2, with D unclear. This CDR3 is built from 14 residues. CDR1 and CDR2 (germline): SGHRS, YFSETQ. V lost 0 bases and J 2 bases, leaving 8 bases between the germline ends. The CDR3 is CASSLDPANYGYTF. CDR3 nucleotides: TGCGCCAGCAGCTTGGATCCAGCGAACTATGGCTACACCTTC.

The chain employs TRBV11-2 and TRBJ1-1; TRBD1 might be the D (5 bases). Germline CDR1 reads SGHAT; CDR2 reads FQNNGV. CDR3 size: 16 residues. The ends were cut back, 3 bases at V and 2 bases at J, with 16 bases in the middle. CDR3 bases: TGTGCCAGCAGCTTCCCGCAGGGAGGGAGCAACACTGAAGCTTTCTTT. Translation gives CASSFPQGGSNTEAFF.

The rearrangement uses TRBV11-2 and TRBJ2-2, with D perhaps TRBD1 (6 bases). The CDR3 runs to 17 residues. Trimming shortened V by 5 bases and J by 4 bases, and 20 bases separated the two germline ends. From germline, CDR1 is SGHAT and CDR2 FQNNGV. CDR3 sequence (DNA): TGTGCCAGCAGCCCCACGACAGGCCTCCGTGGCACCGGGGAGCTGTTTTTT. Protein product: CASSPTTGLRGTGELFF.

This clonotype has just a few counts. The V gene is TRBV7-2, the J gene TRBJ1-2, with a possible D match to TRBD1 (5 bases). Trimming cost V 2 bases and J 2 bases, with 12 bases left between them. CDR3 length: 15 amino acids. Per germline, CDR1 SGHTA and CDR2 FQGNSA. CDR3 amino acids: CASSLRGAVNYGYTF. DNA for the CDR3: TGTGCCAGCAGCTTAAGAGGGGCCGTAAACTATGGCTACACCTTC.

This rearrangement joins TRBV20-1 to TRBJ1-1, with 8 bases fitting TRBD1. The V segment lost 0 bases and the J segment 5 bases; nucleotides outside the gene matches: 5. Germline assignment: CDR1 DFQATT and CDR2 SNEGSKA (reference sequence). The length of the CDR3 is 14 residues. Written as DNA, the CDR3 is TGCAGTGCTAGAGATCAGGGGGCGAGGACTGAAGCTTTCTTT. The encoded protein is CSARDQGARTEAFF.

V is TRBV15 and J is TRBJ2-1; D is perhaps TRBD1 (6 bases). Germline V gene lookup returns CDR1 LNHNV and CDR2 YYDKDF (reference sequence). The ends were cut back, 5 bases at V and 8 bases at J, with 16 bases in the middle. The CDR3 consists of 14 residues. In DNA, the CDR3 is TGTGCCACCAGCGTCCGGGACAACAACCATGAGCAGTTCTTC. Protein sequence: CATSVRDNNHEQFF.

The chain is built from TRBV6-6 and TRBJ2-7; possible D gene TRBD2, 5 bases. Germline lookup yields CDR1 MNHNY and CDR2 SVGAGI (reference sequence). V was cut by 2 bases and J by 7 bases, with 9 bases left in between. The CDR3 spans 12 residues. CDR3 region: CASSYPPGEQYF. The CDR3 coding sequence is TGTGCCAGCAGTTACCCGCCGGGGGAGCAGTACTTC.

This clonotype was observed a handful of times. The chain carries TRBV9 and TRBJ1-5; possibly TRBD1 for D (6 bases). The germline V and J ends were trimmed by 0 bases and 4 bases, with 8 bases remaining between them. CDR3 length: 14 residues. Germline assignment: CDR1 SGDLS and CDR2 YYNGEE. The CDR3 region has the DNA TGTGCCAGCAGCGTAGGGGACACTAATCAGCCCCAGCATTTT. It is translated as CASSVGDTNQPQHF. Complete variable domain (other parts from reference TRBV9 and TRBJ1-5): DSGVTQTPKHLITATGQRVTLRCSPRSGDLSVYWYQQSLDQGLQFLIQYYNGEERAKGNILERFSAQQFPDLHSELNLSSLELGDSALYFCASSVGDTNQPQHFGDGTRLSIL.

The J gene is TRBJ2-1, the V gene TRBV24-1, with TRBD2 matching over 9 bases. The CDR3 runs to 16 residues. Germline values: CDR1 KGHDR, CDR2 SFDVKD. V was pared by 9 bases and J by 4 bases, with 12 bases of the junction left unmatched. The CDR3 nucleotides read TGTGCCACCGGAGGTAGAGCGGGGGGCCTTTACAATGAGCAGTTCTTC. Translated: CATGGRAGGLYNEQFF.

V is TRBV5-5 and J is TRBJ1-1, with TRBD1 as a possible D gene (6 bases). Germline assignment: CDR1 SGHKS and CDR2 YYEKEE (reference sequence). V lost 4 bases to trimming and J lost 0 bases, with 13 bases between them. CDR3 size: 15 residues. CDR3 nucleotides: TGTGCCAGCAGCGTCCAGGGGACATTGAACACTGAAGCTTTCTTT. It yields the protein CASSVQGTLNTEAFF. Drawing the rest from reference TRBV5-5 and TRBJ1-1, the complete variable domain is DAGVTQSPTHLIKTRGQQVTLRCSPISGHKSVSWYQQVLGQGPQFIFQYYEKEERGRGNFPDRFSARQFPNYSSELNVNALLLGDSALYLCASSVQGTLNTEAFFGQGTRLTVV.

This clonotype came up a few times. The V and J genes are TRBV11-2 and TRBJ1-2, with unresolved D. Germline CDR1 and CDR2: SGHAT and FQNNGV. This CDR3 has 14 residues. Trimming removed 4 bases from V and 4 bases from J, with 13 bases in between. The CDR3 DNA reads as TGTGCCAGCAGCTCCTCAGACTGGCGCTATGGCTACACCTTC. Protein product: CASSSSDWRYGYTF.